This T cell receptor (beta chain) is drawn from a study of blood T cell repertoires in COVID-19. On the study more broadly: Samples taken during acute and convalescent COVID-19 were collected in the United States, Italy and Spain.

The germline V gene has CDR1 SGHAT and CDR2 FQNNGV. Losses at the gene ends were 5 bases for V and 6 bases for J; bases not matched to a gene: 9. The CDR3 length is 14 residues. Per the study methods: Using reference gene primer amplification, nucleated cell counts were estimated. Some clones are missing from TCRdb's copy, which holds only in-frame ones; the method was immunoSEQ multiplex PCR. V and J calls and clone size are as listed in that table; D and trimming were resolved from the DNA. The sample shows some 320,000 clones, more than 85% of them seen only once. This chain links TRBV11-2 with TRBJ1-1; 7 nucleotides line up with TRBD1. The source of this sequence is a woman younger than 45 who had been exposed to COVID-19. Input material: PBMCs or T cells enriched from blood (not recorded which). The CDR3 here is CASSLRQGQAEAFF. In DNA, the CDR3 is TGTGCCAGCAGCCTCCGACAGGGTCAGGCTGAAGCTTTCTTT.